A selection of T cell receptor beta chains follows, all from one sample in a study of human T cells and chemical hapten exposure. MiXCR, run by TCRdb on the RACE reads, gives a single entry per CDR3 protein. Of tens of thousands of distinct CDR3 sequences in the sample, about 10% were seen once. The sample here was whole blood, taken in connection with sensitization to the hapten diphenylcyclopropenone (DPC). The receptor source for this set is a woman aged 50 to 60 with alopecia areata. Some clones in this sample may be carry-over from other donors' samples. The CDR3 runs from the conserved cysteine through the conserved F or W. The D gene is left open where the match is weak. Some rows have no size entry. The others give once, few or many, or a class for an expanded clone.

j_call v_call d_call clone_size cdr3_nt cdr3_aa
TRBJ2-5 TRBV20-1 NA many TGCAGTGTATCAGCGGGCCGTCAAGAGACCCAGTACTTC CSVSAGRQETQYF
TRBJ1-6 TRBV2 NA few TGTGCCAGCATACAGGACTATAATTCACCCCTCCACTTT CASIQDYNSPLHF
TRBJ1-3 TRBV7-2 NA many TGTGCCAGCAGCTTAGTCGGGGGTGGTGGAAACACCATATATTTT CASSLVGGGGNTIYF
TRBJ2-7 TRBV29-1 NA NA TGCAGCGTTACCTCAGGGGCGGGACGGAGCTCCTACGAGCAGTACTTC CSVTSGAGRSSYEQYF
TRBJ2-1 TRBV18 TRBD2 many TGTGCCAGCTCACACTCGACTAGCGGGAAAGGATCCTACAATGAGCAGTTCTTC CASSHSTSGKGSYNEQFF
TRBJ2-1 TRBV7-9 TRBD2 many TGTGCCAGCAGCTCGTCGGCTAGCGGGAGGGCCTACAGGAATGAGCAGTTCTTC CASSSSASGRAYRNEQFF
TRBJ2-1 TRBV12-3/TRBV12-4 NA few TGTGCCAGCAGACGTCGACAGGTTTCTGATGAGCAGTTCTTC CASRRRQVSDEQFF
TRBJ2-1 TRBV11-2 TRBD2 few TGTGCCAGCAGCTCGGAGGGACTAGCGGAGGCATGGAATGAGCAGTTCTTC CASSSEGLAEAWNEQFF
TRBJ2-1 TRBV2 TRBD1 NA TGTGCCAGGGGGACAGTACAAACTGAGCAGTTCTTC CARGTVQTEQFF
TRBJ1-6 TRBV11-2 TRBD1 many TGTGCCAGCAGCTTCGGACAGGGGGCTTCACCCCTCCACTTT CASSFGQGASPLHF
TRBJ1-2 TRBV12-3/TRBV12-4 NA many TGTGCCAGCAGTGACCGACAGTTCTATGGCTACACCTTC CASSDRQFYGYTF
TRBJ2-1 TRBV6-2/TRBV6-3 NA NA TGTGCCAGCAGTTTTACAACTAGCAGGAGGGGGTCCTACAATGAGCAGTTCTTC CASSFTTSRRGSYNEQFF
TRBJ2-3 TRBV7-8 TRBD2 few TGTGCCAGCAGCCCGAGGAGCGGGAGGGCCTGGTTCACAGATACGCAGTATTTT CASSPRSGRAWFTDTQYF
TRBJ1-2 TRBV19 TRBD1 many TGTGCCAGTATTCAATCGGGACAGTCCTATGGCTACACCTTC CASIQSGQSYGYTF
TRBJ1-3 TRBV18 NA few TGTGCCAGCTCCCCCGGGACCCCTGGAAACACCATATATTTT CASSPGTPGNTIYF
TRBJ2-2 TRBV27 TRBD1 many TGTGCCAGCAGTTTATTGACAGGGGGAGTTTCGACCGGGGAGCTGTTTTTT CASSLLTGGVSTGELFF
TRBJ2-6 TRBV27 NA many TGTGCCAGCAAAACCCAGTCGGGGTCTGGGGCCAACGTCCTGACTTTC CASKTQSGSGANVLTF
TRBJ2-7 TRBV2 NA few TGTGCCAGCAGTGAGACTAGATTCGCGGACGAGCAGTACTTC CASSETRFADEQYF
TRBJ1-4 TRBV13 NA few TGTGCCAGCAGCTTAGGTTCACAGGGTGATGAAAAACTGTTTTTT CASSLGSQGDEKLFF
TRBJ2-7 TRBV2 NA NA TGTGCCAGCAGTAGATCCCCTGAGCAGTACTTC CASSRSPEQYF
TRBJ2-5 TRBV19 TRBD1 few TGTGCCAGTAGTTCCGGACAGGGGCTTGAGACCCAGTACTTC CASSSGQGLETQYF
TRBJ2-3 TRBV11-2 TRBD2 NA TGTGCCAGCAGCTCCCGACTAGCGAGGAGCACAGATACGCAGTATTTT CASSSRLARSTDTQYF
TRBJ2-4 TRBV28 NA NA TGTGCCAGCAGTTTCCCAGGGCACATTCAGTACTTC CASSFPGHIQYF